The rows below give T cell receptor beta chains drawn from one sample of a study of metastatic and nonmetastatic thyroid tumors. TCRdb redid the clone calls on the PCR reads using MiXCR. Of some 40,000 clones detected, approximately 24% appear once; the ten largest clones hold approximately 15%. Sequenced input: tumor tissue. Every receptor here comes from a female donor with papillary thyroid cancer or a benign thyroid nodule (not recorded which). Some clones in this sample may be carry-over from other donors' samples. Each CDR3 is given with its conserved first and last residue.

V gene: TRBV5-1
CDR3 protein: CASSLQGPDTEAFF

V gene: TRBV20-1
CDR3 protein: CSARRDGSDEQYF

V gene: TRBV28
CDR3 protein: CASIFSRGDEQFF

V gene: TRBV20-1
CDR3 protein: CSASGLAGVNEQFF

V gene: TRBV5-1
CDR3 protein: CASSFLIATHEQYF

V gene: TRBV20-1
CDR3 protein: CSATQGYHTEAFF

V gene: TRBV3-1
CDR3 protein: CASSQVGVWYNDQFF

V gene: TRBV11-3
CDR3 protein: CASSPGKGQDTEAFF

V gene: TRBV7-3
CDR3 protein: CASSLRGGTGYYEQYF

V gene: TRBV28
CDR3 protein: CASSWVIGLAGGAAQYF

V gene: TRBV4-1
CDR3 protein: CASSLTRGNTQYF

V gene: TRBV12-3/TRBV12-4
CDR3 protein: CASRLEADTQYF

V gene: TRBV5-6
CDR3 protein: CASSPQSAYEQYF

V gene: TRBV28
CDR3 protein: CASSLYEQGAEKLFF

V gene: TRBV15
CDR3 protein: CATSRDPNTEAFF

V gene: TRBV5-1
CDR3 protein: CASSFNTGGHEQYF

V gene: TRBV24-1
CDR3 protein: CATSDIRDSTDTQYF

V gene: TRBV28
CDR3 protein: CASSLWGGVTEHTGELFF

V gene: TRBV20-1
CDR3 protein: CSVERGYYEQYF

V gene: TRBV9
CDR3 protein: CASSATSEQFF

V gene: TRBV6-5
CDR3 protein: CASSYKSGHGDHEQYF

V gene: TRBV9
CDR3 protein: CASSGGTNSKNYNEQFF

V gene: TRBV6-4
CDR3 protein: CASSERRGSTYTQYF

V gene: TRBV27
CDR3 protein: CASSLAGGTDTQYF

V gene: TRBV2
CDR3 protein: CASSLREGNYGYTF

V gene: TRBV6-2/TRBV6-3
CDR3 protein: CASSYDSEGASNQPQHF

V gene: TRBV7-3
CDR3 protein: CASSQDLLTEAFF

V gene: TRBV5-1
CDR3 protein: CASSLGLAGGPYEQYF

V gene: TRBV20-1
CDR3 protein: CSADRSAGNTIYF

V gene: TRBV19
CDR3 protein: CASRRRGAPRSGANVLTF

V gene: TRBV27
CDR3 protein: CASGPGQGNEKLFF

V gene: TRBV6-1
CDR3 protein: CASRPPGGHPADTQYF

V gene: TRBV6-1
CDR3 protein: CASSEVAGDYNEQFF

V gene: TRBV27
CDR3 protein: CASNLAGGNTGELFF

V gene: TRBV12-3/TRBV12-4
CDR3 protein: CASRLTSGENEQFF

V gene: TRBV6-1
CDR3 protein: CASFQAVGTGFPYEQYF

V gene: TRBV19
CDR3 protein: CASSSTGVRNQPQHF

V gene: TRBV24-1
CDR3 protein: CATSDRDREAFF

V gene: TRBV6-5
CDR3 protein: CASSYGVGKETQYF

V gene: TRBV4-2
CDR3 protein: CASSQPRQGSADTQYF

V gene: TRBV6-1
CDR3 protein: CASSVAGVGQPQHF

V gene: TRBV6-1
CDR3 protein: CASSLDRADEKLFF

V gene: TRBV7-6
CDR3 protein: CASSAGTSASYEQYF

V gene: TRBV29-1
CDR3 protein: CSVGQTYEQYF

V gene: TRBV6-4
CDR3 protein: CASSVGTGQPQHF

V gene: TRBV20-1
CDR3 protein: CSARRVGQGSREQYF

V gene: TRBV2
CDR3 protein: CASSSGIMNEQFF

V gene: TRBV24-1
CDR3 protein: CATSRSSGSVTDTQYF